The clone carrying this T cell receptor (beta chain) appeared a single time. Original handling: Reference gene primers were amplified, and this amplification served to estimate nucleated cell counts. The table came from immunoSEQ multiplex PCR; TCRdb's copy has only in-frame clones and leaves some out. The DNA gave D and trimming, while V, J and clone size come from that table. The repertoire holds about 100,000 clones, with 70% to 90% as singletons. Germline CDR1 and CDR2: SGDLS and YYNGEE. Unmatched junction bases numbered 7, after V lost 6 bases and J lost 3 bases. CDR3 length equals 14 residues. This record comes from a study of blood T cell repertoires in COVID-19. Study in general: The cDNA or gDNA used as material had been derived from T cells, B-cell-depleted T cells, or PBMCs.

V and J are TRBV9 and TRBJ2-7, with 9 nucleotides matching TRBD2. The material sequenced was peripheral blood. This clonotype was obtained from a woman in her 30s with acute or convalescent COVID-19. The CDR3 region has the DNA TGTGCCAGCAATCGCGGGGGGGCCAACTACGAGCAGTACTTC. Translation gives CASNRGGANYEQYF.